This T cell receptor beta chain was sequenced during a study of chemoradiotherapy in HPV16-positive cancers. Study-level background: Candidate HPV-specific clones and shared TCR motifs came from two HPV16-positive patients.

The table came from immunoSEQ multiplex PCR; TCRdb's copy has only in-frame clones and leaves some out. In the table there are fewer than 20,000 clones, roughly three quarters of which are singletons. Details on this clone: As yet, its antigen is unknown.

Whole-study findings and limits: Candidate HPV-specific clones and E7-related TCR motifs grew in tumor during treatment.

The CDR3 has 12 residues. Germline V gene lookup returns CDR1 MNHEY and CDR2 SVGAGI. V shed 8 bases and J shed 8 bases, with 15 bases lying between them. The biological material was taken from a patient who underwent chemoradiotherapy. The rearrangement uses TRBV6-5 and TRBJ1-2; D is perhaps TRBD1 (6 bases). This receptor was taken from a human donor with HPV-associated anogenital cancer. The CDR3 nucleotides are TGTGCCAGCCGCAATGACAGGTTGGGCTACACCTTC. Protein sequence: CASRNDRLGYTF.